A selection of T cell receptor beta chains follows, all from one sample in a study of T-cell reconstitution after alpha-beta-depleted transplantation in children. MiXCR was run by TCRdb on the PCR reads, yielding one entry per CDR3 protein. The top ten hold about 5% of the sample, which has 420,000 or so distinct CDR3 sequences, around 9.9% seen once. The sequencing used PBMCs from the stem cell graft donor, collected from the stem cell graft. All receptors come from a human donor who donated a stem cell graft to a child with acute myeloid leukemia. Each CDR3 is given with its conserved first and last residue. The order of the fields is clone size, V gene, J gene, D gene, CDR3 protein, CDR3 DNA. A D gene is named only where the DNA matches it firmly. Size values are once, few and many counts, or a class for expanded clones, and some rows have none.

-	TRBV7-6	TRBJ2-3	-	CASSLYSGYGDTQYF	TGTGCCAGCAGCTTATATTCGGGATATGGAGATACGCAGTATTTT
few	TRBV6-2/TRBV6-3	TRBJ2-7	TRBD1	CASSYRGQGYEQYF	TGTGCCAGCAGTTACCGGGGACAGGGCTACGAGCAGTACTTC
many	TRBV20-1	TRBJ2-7	TRBD2	CSARDTSDSYEQYF	TGCAGTGCTAGAGACACTAGCGACTCCTACGAGCAGTACTTC
many	TRBV10-3	TRBJ2-7	TRBD1	CAISGTGGYEQYF	TGTGCCATCAGCGGGACAGGGGGCTACGAGCAGTACTTC
-	TRBV12-5	TRBJ1-5	TRBD1	CASGLGPGGLFSNQPQHF	TGTGCTAGTGGTTTGGGCCCAGGGGGCCTCTTTAGCAATCAGCCCCAGCATTTT
many	TRBV20-1	TRBJ2-1	TRBD2	CSAATSGRGYEQFF	TGCAGTGCTGCAACTAGCGGGAGGGGATATGAGCAGTTCTTC
-	TRBV20-1	TRBJ2-1	-	CSARDYPLRRAEQFF	TGCAGTGCTAGAGATTATCCCTTACGGCGAGCTGAGCAGTTCTTC
-	TRBV12-3/TRBV12-4	TRBJ2-5	TRBD2	CASSLGGGGEEETQYF	TGTGCCAGCAGTTTAGGGGGCGGGGGGGAGGAAGAGACCCAGTACTTC
-	TRBV2	TRBJ1-5	-	CASSHDYSNQPQHF	TGTGCCAGCAGTCACGATTATAGCAATCAGCCCCAGCATTTT
many	TRBV4-2	TRBJ2-5	-	CASSQDWDSETQYF	TGTGCCAGCAGCCAAGACTGGGACTCGGAGACCCAGTACTTC
-	TRBV27	TRBJ2-1	-	CASSYGEDEQFF	TGTGCCAGCAGTTACGGGGAGGATGAGCAGTTCTTC
-	TRBV13	TRBJ1-3	-	CASSPSGGDPIYF	TGTGCCAGCAGCCCTAGCGGTGGGGACCCCATATATTTT
few	TRBV7-8	TRBJ2-3	TRBD1	CASSLLNRDSFNTDTQYF	TGTGCCAGCAGCTTACTTAACCGGGACAGCTTTAACACAGATACGCAGTATTTT
few	TRBV20-1	TRBJ2-1	-	CSASKGGNLNEQFF	TGCAGTGCTAGTAAGGGGGGAAACCTCAATGAGCAGTTCTTC
-	TRBV7-2	TRBJ2-7	-	CASSLVAAGTYEQYF	TGTGCCAGCAGCTTAGTAGCGGCCGGAACCTACGAGCAGTACTTC
-	TRBV12-3/TRBV12-4	TRBJ2-2	-	CASSFLGLAGELFF	TGTGCCAGCAGTTTTCTTGGTCTCGCCGGGGAGCTGTTTTTT
-	TRBV2	TRBJ1-1	-	CASSAGVVNTEAFF	TGTGCCAGCAGTGCCGGGGTGGTGAACACTGAAGCTTTCTTT
-	TRBV7-9	TRBJ2-3	-	CASSRLGTQYF	TGTGCCAGCAGCCGCCTGGGTACGCAGTATTTT
few	TRBV9	TRBJ2-1	-	CASSVARGGYNEQFF	TGTGCCAGCAGCGTAGCCAGGGGCGGATACAATGAGCAGTTCTTC
few	TRBV10-3	TRBJ1-5	TRBD1	CATRTGPSNQPQHF	TGTGCCACCCGGACAGGGCCCAGCAATCAGCCCCAGCATTTT
few	TRBV29-1	TRBJ1-5	-	CSVAHSIDQPQHF	TGCAGCGTGGCTCACAGCATAGATCAGCCCCAGCATTTT
-	TRBV29-1	TRBJ2-5	TRBD1	CSASDRVETQYF	TGCAGCGCCTCGGACAGGGTAGAGACCCAGTACTTC
-	TRBV5-5	TRBJ1-5	TRBD1	CASSRDRGGGGNQPQHF	TGTGCCAGCAGCCGCGACAGGGGCGGCGGGGGCAATCAGCCCCAGCATTTT
many	TRBV5-6	TRBJ2-3	-	CASSLLQTSTDTQYF	TGTGCCAGCAGCTTGCTACAGACTAGCACAGATACGCAGTATTTT
-	TRBV27	TRBJ2-1	-	CASSFRARGNEQFF	TGTGCCAGCAGTTTTAGGGCGAGAGGGAATGAGCAGTTCTTC
few	TRBV20-1	TRBJ1-4	TRBD1	CSARGQGGDNEKLFF	TGCAGTGCTAGAGGACAGGGCGGGGATAATGAAAAACTGTTTTTT
-	TRBV20-1	TRBJ2-1	TRBD1	CSAKSIGTGAGNDQFF	TGCAGTGCTAAATCAATTGGGACAGGGGCGGGTAATGACCAGTTCTTC
few	TRBV3-1	TRBJ2-1	-	CASSQVSREQFF	TGTGCCAGCAGCCAAGTATCAAGGGAGCAGTTCTTC
many	TRBV12-3/TRBV12-4	TRBJ1-1	-	CASSFTVNTEAFF	TGTGCCAGCAGTTTCACTGTGAACACTGAAGCTTTCTTT
few	TRBV5-1	TRBJ2-5	-	CASSGGAMEETQYF	TGCGCCAGCAGCGGCGGGGCTATGGAAGAGACCCAGTACTTC
many	TRBV20-1	TRBJ2-7	TRBD2	CSATLLAESDSEQYF	TGCAGTGCCACCCTTCTAGCGGAATCCGACTCCGAGCAGTACTTC
few	TRBV10-3	TRBJ1-5	-	CATSRQANQPQHF	TGTGCCACCAGCAGACAGGCCAATCAGCCCCAGCATTTT
-	TRBV4-2	TRBJ2-7	TRBD2	CASSLGLGVNEQYF	TGTGCCAGCAGCCTGGGACTAGGAGTCAACGAGCAGTACTTC
many	TRBV20-1	TRBJ2-1	TRBD2	CSASGSGGYYNEQFF	TGCAGTGCTAGCGGTTCGGGAGGATACTACAATGAGCAGTTCTTC
few	TRBV7-2	TRBJ2-3	-	CASSTTHTDTQYF	TGTGCCAGCAGCACTACCCACACAGATACGCAGTATTTT